Shown below are 14 T cell receptor beta chains from a single sample sequenced in a study of multiple sclerosis patients with progressive multifocal leukoencephalopathy (dated by TCRdb to between 2018 and 2020). Library prep was done by the immunoSEQ multiplex PCR assay. The source is immuneACCESS, and TCRdb retained only in-frame sequences with V and J called. Part of the clones is not carried over; for the studies checked, unresolved V genes explain less than half of this, and the remainder is unexplained. The sample records tens of thousands of clones, about nine tenths of which are singletons. Roughly 1.6% of the sample rests with the top ten. In the paper's terms, the time point label means: around six months of natalizumab therapy. This specimen's treatment or condition label, interpreted: on natalizumab therapy at sampling. The sequencing here drew on PBMCs, taken from a patient treated with natalizumab. The receptors were gathered from a human donor with multiple sclerosis.

This clone was observed a few times. V and J are TRBV15 and TRBJ2-7, with TRBD1 as a possible D gene (6 bases). Germline lookup yields CDR1 LNHNV and CDR2 YYDKDF (reference sequence). V gave up 0 bases and J gave up 3 bases, with 12 bases separating them. The CDR3 is 15 amino acids. CDR3 bases: TGTGCCACCAGCAGAGATCCACAGGGTATCTACGAGCAGTACTTC. It codes for CATSRDPQGIYEQYF.

This chain uses TRBV5-4 with TRBJ2-1; TRBD2 matches 10 bases. The CDR3 runs 18 residues. J lost 1 base, V lost 0 bases, and 7 bases had no gene match. Germline V CDR1 and CDR2: SGHNT, YYREEE (reference sequence). CDR3: CASSLGPSGRVSYNEQFF. The CDR3 DNA follows: TGTGCCAGCAGCTTGGGGCCCAGCGGGAGGGTATCCTACAATGAGCAGTTCTTC.

The chain uses TRBV6-5 and TRBJ2-7, with 9 nucleotides matching TRBD2. The CDR3 contains 15 residues. The germline V gene has CDR1 MNHEY and CDR2 SVGAGI. The V segment lost 6 bases and the J segment 1 base; nucleotides outside the gene matches: 7. CDR3 sequence (DNA): TGTGCCAGCAGGAGTTCTACTAGCGGGTCCTACGAGCAGTACTTC. It translates to CASRSSTSGSYEQYF.

This rearrangement joins TRBV11-2 to TRBJ1-1; no clear D gene. CDR3 size: 12 residues. The germline CDR1 and CDR2 sequences are SGHAT and FQNNGV. The V gene lost 6 bases and the J gene lost 3 bases, with 8 bases spanning the gap. CDR3 nucleotide sequence: TGTGCCAGCAGGCTCGTCTACACTGAAGCTTTCTTT. Amino acid sequence: CASRLVYTEAFF.

The CDR3 here is CASSLSRRVGLEQYF. As DNA, the CDR3 is TGTGCCAGCAGTTTATCCCGCAGGGTAGGGCTCGAGCAGTACTTC. The genes are TRBV27 and TRBJ2-5; maybe TRBD1 (5 bases). Judging by the DNA end, TRBJ2-7 fits better; the J call may be wrong. CDR1 and CDR2 (germline): MNHEY, SMNVEV (reference sequence). The CDR3 length is 15 residues.

The chain has TRBV11-3 and TRBJ2-1; D is possibly TRBD1 (6 bases). The CDR3 length is 15 residues. Deletions cut 5 bases from V and 7 bases from J, with 18 bases between. Germline V gene sequence: CDR1 SGHNT, CDR2 YENEEA. The CDR3 region has the DNA TGTGCCAGCAGCCCCCTGGGGGCGACGCCAAATGAGCAGTTCTTC. As protein: CASSPLGATPNEQFF. The full variable domain, in which reference TRBV11-3 and TRBJ2-1 provide the parts outside the CDR3, is EAGVVQSPRYKIIEKKQPVAFWCNPISGHNTLYWYLQNLGQGPELLIRYENEEAVDDSQLPKDRFSAERLKGVDSTLKIQPAELGDSAVYLCASSPLGATPNEQFFGPGTRLTVL.

This rearrangement joins TRBV15 to TRBJ1-1, with D perhaps TRBD1 (6 bases). This CDR3 is 13 amino acids long. Trimming shortened V by 7 bases and J by 2 bases, and 11 bases separated the two germline ends. Germline V gene sequence: CDR1 LNHNV, CDR2 YYDKDF (reference sequence). Here the CDR3 reads CATTFGTNTEAFF. CDR3 nucleotides: TGTGCCACCACCTTTGGGACAAACACTGAAGCTTTCTTT.

The chain employs TRBV5-3 and TRBJ1-1; D not certain. TRBV5-3 falls under the ORF class, with uncertain function. The CDR3 runs to 12 residues. V lost 6 bases to trimming and J lost 3 bases, with 9 bases between them. CDR3 DNA: TGTGCCAGAATAGTAAGTCACACTGAAGCTTTCTTT. This gives the protein CARIVSHTEAFF.

The chain combines TRBV5-5 with TRBJ1-2; D is undetermined. The length of the CDR3 is 11 residues. The germline V and J ends were trimmed by 4 bases and 9 bases, with 10 bases remaining between them. The germline V gene encodes CDR1 SGHKS and CDR2 YYEKEE (reference sequence). Here the CDR3 reads CASSPKESYTF. As DNA, the CDR3 is TGTGCCAGCAGCCCGAAGGAGAGCTACACCTTC.

V gene TRBV2 combines with J gene TRBJ2-3, with 11 bases fitting TRBD1. The CDR3 sequence is 14 residues long. With 7 bases clipped from V and 5 bases from J, the junction kept 5 bases outside the gene matches. The germline gives CDR1 SNHLY, CDR2 FYNNEI. The CDR3 loop reads CASIPGQGVDTQYF. DNA of the CDR3: TGTGCCAGCATACCGGGACAGGGGGTAGATACGCAGTATTTT.

The chain employs TRBV9 and TRBJ1-1, with D perhaps TRBD1 (5 bases). Germline CDR1 and CDR2: SGDLS and YYNGEE. V was pared by 3 bases and J by 1 base, with 10 bases between. The CDR3 is made up of 14 amino acids. The chain's CDR3 is CASSAYTGNTEAFF. Written as DNA, the CDR3 is TGTGCCAGCAGCGCCTATACAGGGAACACTGAAGCTTTCTTT. The variable domain in full, completed from reference TRBV9 and TRBJ1-1, reads DSGVTQTPKHLITATGQRVTLRCSPRSGDLSVYWYQQSLDQGLQFLIQYYNGEERAKGNILERFSAQQFPDLHSELNLSSLELGDSALYFCASSAYTGNTEAFFGQGTRLTVV.

This chain links TRBV19 with TRBJ2-5, with 10 positions matching TRBD2. The J call may not be correct, given that the DNA end is closer to TRBJ2-7. CDR1 and CDR2 from the germline V gene are LNHDA and SQIVND (reference sequence). The CDR3 is 14 residues long. This chain's CDR3 is CASSITSGAYEQYF. CDR3 DNA: TGTGCCAGTAGTATAACTAGCGGGGCCTACGAGCAGTACTTC.

The genes are TRBV28 and TRBJ2-1; 8 bases are a match to TRBD2. The CDR3 runs to 14 residues. Germline CDR1 and CDR2: MDHEN and SYDVKM. The V segment lost 8 bases and the J segment 6 bases; nucleotides outside the gene matches: 9. CDR3 coding DNA: TGTGCCAGCGACAACGGGGGGGTTACCAATGAGCAGTTCTTC. Residues: CASDNGGVTNEQFF.

This chain connects TRBV7-6 to TRBJ2-3, with 8 bases identical to TRBD1. Trimming cost V 2 bases and J 3 bases; bases outside gene matches: 10. The germline gives CDR1 SGHVS, CDR2 FNYEAQ. This CDR3 spans 17 amino acids. The CDR3 sequence is CASSLTGGNRGTDTQYF. The CDR3 region has the DNA TGTGCCAGCAGCTTAACAGGGGGGAATCGAGGGACAGATACGCAGTATTTT.